The T cell receptor (beta chain) described here comes from a study of spatial heterogeneity in lung cancer (dated by TCRdb to between 2018 and 2021). Some background on the complete study: Beta-chain transcripts were consistently detected in greater numbers than alpha-chain transcripts, which likely reflects a higher abundance of beta-chain transcripts. A strong correlation was found between TCR transcript counts in tumor regions and a T cell transcriptional module score from matched bulk RNA-seq. TCR alpha and beta repertoires were quantitatively compared across multiple tumor regions, matched nontumor lung and blood in non-small cell lung cancer. At surgery, about 210 tumor regions, roughly 63 matched nontumor lung samples and 56 PBMC samples were TCR-sequenced for both alpha and beta chains. In the raw uncorrected reads, each unique combination of TCR and UMI appeared on average more than ten times. Nonsynonymous mutation counts, determined by whole-exome sequencing of tumor tissue, were related to features of the TCR repertoire. The investigation overall reported the following: TCR-seq coverage of tumor T cells was estimated at only approximately 7% for alpha chains and 12% to 15% for beta chains. Confirming at a functional level the hypothesis that regional TCRs recognize regional mutations was considered to require additional single-cell paired TCR alpha and beta sequencing. Counts of ubiquitous and regional expanded TCRs correlated with counts of ubiquitous and regional nonsynonymous mutations, respectively. The tumor nonsynonymous mutation count correlated with the number of expanded intratumoral alpha and beta TCRs.

This clonotype was seen at least ten times. Its antigen is not yet known. No per-base quality is available; no much larger clone lies one base away. Explained via the paper, the time point label denotes: sample taken at primary tumor resection. The donors were more than 60 patients from the lung TRACERx cohort who had early-stage, untreated non-small cell lung cancer. TCR sequencing used whole RNA extracted from tumor and nontumor lung tissue, or from cryopreserved PBMC samples, without cell sorting. Only patients with enough RNA available from two or more tumor regions were chosen for TCR sequencing. A lung pathologist reviewed the tumor and adjacent nontumor lung specimens before the specimens were selected. Trimming at the junction amounts to 3 bases on V and 0 bases on J, and the germline ends lie 10 bases apart. CDR1 is given as ENHRY and CDR2 as SYGVKD, both from the germline V gene. The CDR3, cysteine through phenylalanine, is 15 amino acids long. CDR3 DNA only is kept here, 45 bases in frame from base 1.

The library was produced with 5' RACE. Reads for this sample came from a NextSeq 500. The TCR library protocol attached a unique molecular identifier to each TCR cDNA molecule to allow correction of PCR and sequencing errors. The original pipeline was this. TCR identification, UMI-based error correction and CDR3 extraction were performed with Decombinator tools. Expanded TCRs were defined as those above a frequency of 2 per 1,000, corresponding to the top 1% of the tumor frequency distribution. Expanded tumor TCRs statistically deemed absent (corrected P<0.05) from at least one tumor region were classed as regional, and all other expanded tumor TCRs were classed as ubiquitous. Renyi diversity was computed with the R vegan package after each repertoire had been subsampled 100 times to 5,000 TCRs. To build CDR3 similarity networks, amino acid triplet string-kernel similarity was used, and CDR3s were connected when their pairwise similarity was above 0.82. In TCRdb, the public reads were trimmed at Q25 with fastp and aligned with MiXCR, with productive beta chains retained. Rows matching on CDR3 protein sequence are summarized as one entry with the most common DNA and genes. None of the V and J calls come from the authors' own analysis; TCRdb made them. Counted in this sample were about 22,000 distinct CDR3 sequences; 2.8% of them appeared once. The top ten clones comprise under 8% of the sample.

The sample in question was lung tumor tissue, obtained at surgery. This receptor chain uses TRBV10-3 and TRBJ2-3, with an unclear D gene assignment. The origin of this receptor is a male donor with early-stage non-small cell lung cancer. The CDR3 protein is CAISDSKTSTDTQYF. The nucleotide sequence reads as follows: TGTGCCATCAGTGATTCTAAGACTAGCACAGATACGCAGTATTTT.